The text below deals with one TCR beta chain. The source of the sample is a study of cytomegalovirus exposure and HLA in healthy donors. Libraries were prepared by immunoSEQ multiplex PCR; TCRdb keeps only in-frame clonotypes and omits some of them. The sample records roughly 230,000 clones, 80% to 95% being singletons. This CDR3 is built from 15 residues. Trimming removed 0 bases at V and 6 bases at J, with 16 bases between. Germline lookup yields CDR1 SGHRS and CDR2 YFSETQ. This sequence originates from a woman aged 25-40 years in good health and CMV-seronegative. Sequenced input: PBMCs. J is TRBJ2-7 and V is TRBV5-1; perhaps TRBD1 as D (5 bases). The CDR3 nucleotides read TGCGCCAGCAGCTTGGAACTGGGCAGGGATGGCGAGCAGTACTTC. Translation gives CASSLELGRDGEQYF.